This T cell receptor (beta chain) was documented in a study of CD8 T cells in Susac syndrome. Study findings and constraints: The study conceded that relatively few individuals underwent its TCR sequencing and HLA analysis.

With random hexamers, about 0.45 to 1 ug RNA was reverse transcribed. TCRdb itself ran the immunoSEQ multiplex PCR reads through MiXCR, one entry per CDR3 protein. Among approximately 220,000 distinct CDR3 sequences listed, 95% were seen once. On this clonotype: What it binds is unknown.

Per the germline V gene, CDR1 is SQVTM and CDR2 is ANQGSEA. The CDR3 is made up of 15 amino acids. V lost 3 bases and J lost 14, with 28 bases in between. The receptor's source is a human donor with multiple sclerosis. The sequenced sample was CD4+ T cells from PBMCs. The genes are TRBV29-1 and TRBJ1-1; D gene unclear. The CDR3 spells CSVDGVAPGPGDGFF. The CDR3 nucleotides read TGCAGCGTTGACGGCGTGGCGCCCGGTCCAGGAGACGGATTCTTT.